This T cell receptor (beta chain) is from a study of cytomegalovirus exposure and HLA in healthy donors. Whole-study results and caveats: Later on, analysis showed that most CMV-associated TCR beta chains appeared to be HLA-restricted.

This clone was recorded only once. What it binds is not known. Primers for the PCR totalled 60 Vbeta and 13 Jbeta. This table comes from immunoSEQ multiplex PCR, and its TCRdb copy is limited to in-frame clones, with some not included. The sample records roughly 130,000 clones, around 75% being singletons. Healthy bone marrow donors made up the cohort. V was shortened by 2 bases and J by 6 bases, with 14 bases between the two germline ends. Per the germline V gene, CDR1 is GTSNPN and CDR2 is SVGIG (reference sequence). The CDR3 totals 14 residues. This chain uses TRBV30 with TRBJ2-1; TRBD2 might be the D (7 bases). The receptor's source is a female donor in good health and CMV-seronegative. The material sequenced was PBMCs. The CDR3 reads CAWSWGGGRNEQFF. CDR3 DNA sequence: TGTGCCTGGAGTTGGGGAGGGGGGCGCAATGAGCAGTTCTTC.